This entry features one TCR beta chain sequence. Its antigen is currently unknown. The record originates from a study of T cell repertoires in cytomegalovirus infection. Across the study: Used in the study were CMV epitopes, some recently identified and HLA-C-restricted, others well-studied and HLA-B-restricted. It can be stated that public TCR beta signatures indicated CMV infection as well as a matching HLA type. Study-level findings and limits: The ex vivo response was dominated by HLA-C-restricted CMV-specific TCR beta clonotypes. Frequencies of public TCR beta families were cumulated, and this identified carriers of CMV plus the relevant HLA.

TCRdb independently ran MiXCR on the reads; one entry per CDR3 protein. The data hold approximately 110,000 distinct CDR3 sequences, with roughly 40% observed a single time. V was trimmed by 2 bases and J by 0 bases, leaving 8 bases between them. Germline V lookup: CDR1 ENHRY, CDR2 SYGVKD. This CDR3 has 16 amino acids. Sequenced here: CD8+ T cells from cultured PBMCs, sampled from culture after CMV antigen stimulation. This TCR was recovered from a human donor in good health (CMV status not recorded). Some clones in this sample may be carry-over from other donors' samples. V usage is TRBV10-3 and J usage is TRBJ2-6; the D gene is possibly TRBD1 (6 bases). Here the CDR3 reads CAISETGTSGANVLTF. The CDR3 DNA sequence: TGTGCCATCAGTGAGACAGGGACCTCTGGGGCCAACGTCCTGACTTTC.